The subject of this entry is one TCR beta chain. This entry comes from a study of blood T cell repertoires in COVID-19. Source study methods: Amplification with reference gene primers provided the estimates of nucleated cell counts. The assay was immunoSEQ multiplex PCR, and TCRdb's table has in-frame clones only and misses some. The V and J calls and clone size are taken from that table; D and trimming were inferred from the DNA. This sample yields approximately 170,000 clones, of which roughly four fifths are seen a single time; 6.5% to 8.5% belongs to the top ten. Patients at the Seattle site were enrolled during active infection and followed longitudinally. This receptor was identified in a woman aged 70-85 years with COVID-19, enrolled during active disease. The sequenced sample was peripheral blood.

CDR3 coding DNA: TGTGCCGTCCTGCGGGGGAACTACAATGAGCAGTTCTTC. It yields the protein CAVLRGNYNEQFF. The chain combines TRBV7-9 with TRBJ2-1, with TRBD2 identical over 7 bases. This CDR3 spans 13 amino acids. J lost 3 bases, V lost 11 bases, and 7 bases had no gene match. Germline V CDR1 and CDR2: SEHNR, FQNEAQ (reference sequence).